These 10 T cell receptor beta chains originate from one sample sequenced in a study of T-cell reconstitution after alpha-beta-depleted transplantation in children (dated by TCRdb to about 2016). Sample treatment or condition, as interpreted from the label and publication: allogeneic hematopoietic cell transplantation with graft depleted of TCRalphabeta T cells and CD19 B cells. Libraries were constructed by PCR. Instrument used: Illumina HiSeq 2500. To normalize quantification of the TCRbeta repertoire, the TCR libraries were built with molecular barcoding that relied on unique molecular identifiers. TCRdb redid the processing of the public reads, applying fastp at Q25 and MiXCR, and retained in-frame beta chains. Rows merge per CDR3 protein into single entries with the most common DNA and genes. The sample profile shows fewer than 750,000 distinct CDR3 sequences; more than 20% of them were found once. Clones ranked in the top ten supply under 45% of the sample.

The source material was PBMCs, sampled before TCRalphabeta/CD19-depleted stem cell transplant. These receptors were obtained from a boy under three years old with Wiskott-Aldrich syndrome, due to receive a stem cell transplant.

This clonotype was recorded a few times. The chain recombines TRBV20-1 with TRBJ2-1; 8 bases fit TRBD2. The CDR3 is 14 amino acids. The germline gives CDR1 DFQATT, CDR2 SNEGSKA (reference sequence). V was pared by 6 bases and J by 8 bases, with 12 bases of the junction left unmatched. Written as DNA, the CDR3 is TGCAGTGCAAGGGATGGCGGGAGGATAGATGAGCAGTTCTTC. This translates into CSARDGGRIDEQFF.

This clonotype was observed a few times. The chain couples TRBV5-1 to TRBJ1-6, with unresolved D. V was cut by 5 bases and J by 10 bases, with 13 bases left in between. The CDR3 consists of 13 residues. Germline V lookup: CDR1 SGHRS, CDR2 YFSETQ. For the CDR3, the DNA is TGCGCCAGCAGGCTAGAGGATGGGTCACCCCTCCACTTT. It specifies CASRLEDGSPLHF.

The chain has TRBV5-1 and TRBJ1-1, with D unclear. The CDR3 is 16 residues long. The germline V gene encodes CDR1 SGHRS and CDR2 YFSETQ. V was trimmed by 0 bases and J by 0 bases, leaving 12 bases between them. CDR3 coding DNA: TGCGCCAGCAGCTTGGTATCAGGACTGATGAACACTGAAGCTTTCTTT. It encodes CASSLVSGLMNTEAFF.

On this clonotype itself: One end of the junction is discordant with germline, which a read error may explain. The genes are TRBV5-4 and TRBJ2-1, with D perhaps matching TRBD2 (6 bases). The germline gives CDR1 SGHNT, CDR2 YYREEE (reference sequence). This CDR3 spans 16 amino acids. The CDR3 region is CASSLSRERSYNEQFF. DNA of the CDR3: TGTGCCAGCAGCCTTTCCCGGGAGAGATCCTACAATGAGCAGTTTTTC.

The V call is TRBV5-1, the J call TRBJ2-7; 7 nucleotides align to TRBD2. CDR3 size: 16 residues. J lost 3 bases, V lost 4 bases, and 13 bases had no gene match. Germline V gives CDR1 SGHRS, CDR2 YFSETQ. CDR3 protein: CASSDLQAGSNYEQYF. CDR3 DNA sequence: TGCGCCAGCAGCGACCTACAAGCGGGATCCAACTACGAGCAGTACTTC. Together with reference TRBV5-1 and TRBJ2-7, the CDR3 gives the full variable domain: KAGVTQTPRYLIKTRGQQVTLSCSPISGHRSVSWYQQTPGQGLQFLFEYFSETQRNKGNFPGRFSGRQFSNSRSEMNVSTLELGDSALYLCASSDLQAGSNYEQYFGPGTRLTVT.

The chain links TRBV5-1 to TRBJ1-6; no firm D call. The germline V gene encodes CDR1 SGHRS and CDR2 YFSETQ. V gave up 0 bases and J gave up 9 bases, with 19 bases separating them. The CDR3 is made up of 17 amino acids. Here the CDR3 DNA reads TGCGCCAGCAGCTTGGATCGGGGATCGGGGTTAGGTTCACCCCTCCACTTT. Encoded protein: CASSLDRGSGLGSPLHF.

The chain carries TRBV12-3 or TRBV12-4 and TRBJ2-1; the match to TRBD1 covers 7 bases. The ends lost 5 bases at V and 0 bases at J; junction bases unmatched: 7. The CDR3 consists of 16 residues. CDR3 nucleotides: TGTGCCAGCAGTAGGGTGACAGGGAGCTCCTACAATGAGCAGTTCTTC. Translating gives CASSRVTGSSYNEQFF.

This clonotype was seen repeatedly, ten times or more. An end of the junction differs from the germline gene, which may be a read error. V and J are TRBV4-1 and TRBJ2-5; 12 positions match TRBD2. In germline, CDR1 is MGHRA, CDR2 YSYEKL. The CDR3 has 15 residues. CDR3 nucleotide sequence: TGTGCCAGCAGCCAGGGACTAGCGGGCCAAGAGACCCAGTACTTC. This translates into CASSQGLAGQETQYF.

The genes are TRBV7-9 and TRBJ1-2; D ambiguous. This CDR3 has 10 residues. The V gene lost 5 bases and the J gene lost 8 bases, with 6 bases spanning the gap. Germline V gives CDR1 SEHNR, CDR2 FQNEAQ (reference sequence). This chain's CDR3 is CASSPDGYTF. The CDR3 DNA is TGTGCCAGCAGCCCCGACGGCTACACCTTC.

The CDR3 nucleotides are TGTGCCAGCAGCTTTACGGGAAGGACCCGGAGCACAGATACGCAGTATTTT. Residues: CASSFTGRTRSTDTQYF. V and J are TRBV7-3 and TRBJ2-3; D perhaps matches TRBD2 (5 bases). The V end was cut by 3 bases, the J end by 0 bases, with 16 bases between. The CDR3 totals 17 residues. Germline V gene sequence: CDR1 SGHTA, CDR2 FQGTGA.